This is a list of T cell receptor beta chains from one sample in a study of CD8 T cells in ankylosing spondylitis. TCRdb re-derived calls from the 5' RACE reads in MiXCR, one entry per CDR3 protein. Of roughly 440,000 distinct CDR3 sequences listed, roughly 17% are singletons. The sequenced material came from blood, either unsorted or a sorted T cell fraction (not recorded which). These receptors all stem from a male donor with ankylosing spondylitis. Each CDR3 is given with its conserved first and last residue. Fields, in order: J gene, D gene, V gene, clone size, CDR3 DNA, CDR3 protein. D genes are given only for firm matches. Clone size, where shown, is once, few, many, or a class for clones that have expanded.

>TRBJ2-3|TRBD2|TRBV12-3/TRBV12-4|.
TGTGCCAGCAGGGAGCGGGGGCCCACAGATACGCAGTATTTT
CASRERGPTDTQYF
>TRBJ2-7|.|TRBV4-1|.
TGCGCCAGCATCCCAGGGGTGGCCGAGCAGTACTTC
CASIPGVAEQYF
>TRBJ1-6|TRBD1|TRBV15|few
TGTGCCACCAGCAGGAGGGGGCTAGCCTACAATTCACCCCTCCACTTT
CATSRRGLAYNSPLHF
>TRBJ2-4|.|TRBV12-3/TRBV12-4|few
TGTGCCAGCAGCCCCCGGCCGGGACTTCTAGCCAAAAACATTCAGTACTTC
CASSPRPGLLAKNIQYF
>TRBJ2-5|.|TRBV5-6|few
TGTGCCAGCAGTCTCAGGGGCGGCGGAGAGACCCAGTACTTC
CASSLRGGGETQYF
>TRBJ2-1|.|TRBV20-1|few
TGCAGTGCTAGGGCGGACTTGAGGATGGGTGAGCAGTTCTTC
CSARADLRMGEQFF
>TRBJ2-1|.|TRBV29-1|many
TGCAGCGTTGAAACCGAGGATAAATCTTACAATGAGCAGTTCTTC
CSVETEDKSYNEQFF
>TRBJ1-2|.|TRBV12-3/TRBV12-4|few
TGTGCCAGCAGTTTAAGATGGGGGGGCTACACCTTC
CASSLRWGGYTF
>TRBJ1-5|TRBD1|TRBV6-1|.
TGTGCCAGCAGTGGGACGGGACAGCCTTACAATCAGCCCCAGCATTTT
CASSGTGQPYNQPQHF
>TRBJ2-1|.|TRBV6-4|few
TGTGCCAGCAGTGGGGAGGCGGCCTCCTACAATGAGCAGTTCTTC
CASSGEAASYNEQFF
>TRBJ2-7|TRBD1|TRBV6-2/TRBV6-3|.
TGTGCCAGCATCAAGGGGGCCGAGCGGCGAAAATACGAGCAGTACTTC
CASIKGAERRKYEQYF
>TRBJ1-3|.|TRBV12-3/TRBV12-4|.
TGTGCCAGCAGAAACCCTGGAAACACCATATATTTT
CASRNPGNTIYF
>TRBJ2-5|.|TRBV5-1|few
TGCGCCAGCAGCTTCTCCGTGGAGACCCAGTACTTC
CASSFSVETQYF
>TRBJ1-5|TRBD1|TRBV20-1|.
TGCAGTGCTAGAGGAGCGGGACAGGGGAATCAGCCCCAGCATTTT
CSARGAGQGNQPQHF
>TRBJ2-2|TRBD1|TRBV25-1|.
TGTGCCAGCAGTGAACTGGACAGGGAGGCCGGGGAGCTGTTTTTT
CASSELDREAGELFF
>TRBJ1-1|TRBD1|TRBV9|.
TGTGCCAGCAGCGTAGGAGGGTCCACAGGGGACACTGAAGCTTTCTTT
CASSVGGSTGDTEAFF
>TRBJ2-1|TRBD2|TRBV3-1|.
TGTGCCAGCAGCCAAGGGTTTAGCGGGAGTTTCTACAATGAGCAGTTCTTC
CASSQGFSGSFYNEQFF
>TRBJ2-7|.|TRBV11-3|.
TGTGCCAGCAGCATCCTCGACAACCAGCAGTACTTC
CASSILDNQQYF
>TRBJ2-1|TRBD1|TRBV5-1|.
TGCGCCAGCAGCCCCCGGACAGGCCACTCGAGCTCCTACAATGAGCAGTTCTTC
CASSPRTGHSSSYNEQFF
>TRBJ2-3|.|TRBV7-6|once
TGTGCCAGCAGCTTATTGGGCGGGGATACGCAGTATTTT
CASSLLGGDTQYF
>TRBJ2-1|.|TRBV20-1|.
TGCAGTGCTAGGGCTACAGGGGAGGGGCAGTTCTTC
CSARATGEGQFF
>TRBJ2-2|TRBD2|TRBV2|.
TGTGCCAGCAGTGAGATGGGGCTAGCGGGGCTTCCCGGGGAGCTGTTTTTT
CASSEMGLAGLPGELFF
>TRBJ2-2|.|TRBV20-1|few
TGCAGTGCTAGGGAACAGGGAAGGGAGCTGTTTTTT
CSAREQGRELFF
>TRBJ2-7|TRBD2|TRBV7-9|.
TGTGCCAGCAGCTTAAGGTCTAGCGGGAGCTACAAGCAGTACTTC
CASSLRSSGSYKQYF
>TRBJ1-1|TRBD1|TRBV5-8|few
TGTGCCAGCAGCGTCAGGGGGCGCAAAGGCACTGAAGCTTTCTTT
CASSVRGRKGTEAFF
>TRBJ1-6|.|TRBV7-9|many
TGTGCCAGCAGCCGCACAGGGATTGCTTCACCCCTCCACTTT
CASSRTGIASPLHF
>TRBJ2-3|TRBD2|TRBV4-1|.
TGCGCCAGCAGATCCGGGACTAAGCAGTATTTT
CASRSGTKQYF
>TRBJ2-1|.|TRBV5-8|few
TGTGCCAGCAGCTTGGTCACTAGTCATGTCTACAATGAGCAGTTCTTC
CASSLVTSHVYNEQFF
>TRBJ2-3|TRBD2|TRBV5-6|.
TGTGCCAGCAGCTTGGAACTAGCGGGGGGGCAGGATACGCAGTATTTT
CASSLELAGGQDTQYF
>TRBJ2-7|.|TRBV10-2|few
TGCGCCAGCCATCACGGGGGTACCTACGAGCAGTACTTC
CASHHGGTYEQYF
>TRBJ2-7|TRBD2|TRBV4-3|.
TGCGCCAGCAGCCGGGCTAGCGGGAACTACGAGCAGTACTTC
CASSRASGNYEQYF
>TRBJ2-2|TRBD2|TRBV4-1|.
TGCGCCAGCAGGAGCGGGGGGGCGGTCACCGGGGAGCTGTTTTTT
CASRSGGAVTGELFF
>TRBJ2-7|TRBD2|TRBV11-2|few
TGTGCCAGCAGCCGTCGAGGGGTTAGCGGGGACCCCTACGAGCAGTACTTC
CASSRRGVSGDPYEQYF
>TRBJ2-1|.|TRBV20-1|.
TGCAGTGCTCCCTCTAGGGCGGATGAGCAGTTCTTC
CSAPSRADEQFF
>TRBJ1-3|.|TRBV2|few
TGTGCCAGCAGTTATACTCCCCTCTCTGGAAACACCATATATTTT
CASSYTPLSGNTIYF
>TRBJ1-3|.|TRBV4-3|many
TGCGCCAGCAGCCAAGAAGGGTCCTCTGGAAACACCATATATTTT
CASSQEGSSGNTIYF
>TRBJ2-1|.|TRBV6-2/TRBV6-3|few
TGTGCCAGCAGTTTAATAGGTGCCAATGAGCAGTTCTTC
CASSLIGANEQFF
>TRBJ2-5|.|TRBV20-1|.
TGCAGTGCCAACCCTCTAGGGACCCAAGAGACCCAGTACTTC
CSANPLGTQETQYF
>TRBJ1-2|TRBD1|TRBV27|few
TGTGCCAGCAGTTTATCGGGGACAGGGGAAATTCAGACCTTC
CASSLSGTGEIQTF
>TRBJ2-2|TRBD2|TRBV10-1|few
TGCGCCAGCAGTGATGGGTCAGCGGGGGGGAACACCGGGGAGCTGTTTTTT
CASSDGSAGGNTGELFF
>TRBJ1-1|TRBD1|TRBV5-1|few
TGCGCCAGCAGCTTGGCGGGACAGGGGGGAAGGACTGAAGCTTTCTTT
CASSLAGQGGRTEAFF
>TRBJ2-3|TRBD1|TRBV11-1|.
TGTGCCAGCAGCCTCGGACAGGGTAAAACAGATACGCAGTATTTT
CASSLGQGKTDTQYF
>TRBJ1-4|TRBD1|TRBV5-1|.
TGCGCCAGCAGCACCGGGACAGGCTATGAAAAACTGTTTTTT
CASSTGTGYEKLFF
>TRBJ1-5|.|TRBV6-5|.
TGTGCCAGCAGTTGGGGCGTCAATCAGCCCCAGCATTTT
CASSWGVNQPQHF
>TRBJ2-7|TRBD2|TRBV11-2|few
TGTGCCAGCAGCTTAGGACTAGCGGGGGGAACCTACGAGCAGTACTTC
CASSLGLAGGTYEQYF
>TRBJ1-5|TRBD1|TRBV28|.
TGTGCCAGCAGTTCCAACCTGGACAGGAGGAACCAGCCCCAGCATTTT
CASSSNLDRRNQPQHF
>TRBJ2-1|TRBD2|TRBV20-1|few
TGCAGTGCTAGACTGACTAGCGGGAGGAGGTATGAGCAGTTCTTC
CSARLTSGRRYEQFF
>TRBJ1-3|.|TRBV3-1|few
TGTGCCAGCAGCCGGGGGCAGGGGAGCTCTGGAAACACCATATATTTT
CASSRGQGSSGNTIYF
>TRBJ2-1|.|TRBV9|.
TGTGCCAGCAGCGGATTACCGGGGGCGTACAATGAGCAGTTCTTC
CASSGLPGAYNEQFF
>TRBJ2-7|TRBD2|TRBV6-1|.
TGTGCCAGCAGACCCGGACTAGCGGCCGGCTACGAGCAGTACTTC
CASRPGLAAGYEQYF
>TRBJ2-3|TRBD2|TRBV3-1|.
TGTGCCAGCAGCCAGAGACTAGCGTCAACAGATACGCAGTATTTT
CASSQRLASTDTQYF
>TRBJ2-5|.|TRBV9|.
TGTGCCAGCAGCGTAGTGGGGACCATTGCGGAGACCCAGTACTTC
CASSVVGTIAETQYF